Listed below are T cell receptor beta chains from one sample, sequenced in a study of cytomegalovirus exposure and HLA in healthy donors. The method was immunoSEQ multiplex PCR; TCRdb's version includes in-frame clones alone and lacks a portion of them. Among 150,000 to 180,000 clones, 85% to 90% were seen once, and the ten largest hold 2.1%. The sequencing sample was made of PBMCs. These receptors came from a human donor in good health. The CDR3 runs from the conserved cysteine through the conserved F or W. The D gene is left open where the match is weak. Size values are once, few and many counts, or a class for expanded clones, and some rows have none.

DNA: TGTGCCAGCAGCTCTAGCGGGAGTAGTAACTACGAGCAGTACTTC
CDR3: CASSSSGSSNYEQYF
J: TRBJ2-7
V: TRBV27
D: TRBD2
size: -

DNA: TGTGCCAGCAGCTCGACTAGCGGGAGTGGGAATGAGCAGTTCTTC
CDR3: CASSSTSGSGNEQFF
J: TRBJ2-1
V: TRBV7-9
D: TRBD2
size: -

DNA: TGTGCCAGCAGTATACTAGCGGGAGCGGATACGCAGTATTTT
CDR3: CASSILAGADTQYF
J: TRBJ2-3
V: TRBV6-4
D: TRBD2
size: -

DNA: TGCGCCAGCAGCTTGTCAGGGGGAACCTTCACAGATACGCAGTATTTT
CDR3: CASSLSGGTFTDTQYF
J: TRBJ2-3
V: TRBV5-1
D: TRBD1
size: -

DNA: TGTGCCAGCAGCCTACTGGTGGCGGGCGTGTCCTACAATGAGCAGTTCTTC
CDR3: CASSLLVAGVSYNEQFF
J: TRBJ2-1
V: TRBV7-8
D: -
size: -

DNA: TGCGCCAGCAGCCCAGGACAGCTCGGGCAGCCCCAGCATTTT
CDR3: CASSPGQLGQPQHF
J: TRBJ1-5
V: TRBV4-1
D: -
size: -

DNA: TGTGCCAGCAGCAAACCGGACAGAATATTCACCGGGGAGCTGTTTTTT
CDR3: CASSKPDRIFTGELFF
J: TRBJ2-2
V: TRBV7-9
D: -
size: -

DNA: TGTGCCAGCAGTGACTCTACACGGGGTTCGGGCACAGATACGCAGTATTTT
CDR3: CASSDSTRGSGTDTQYF
J: TRBJ2-3
V: TRBV6-4
D: -
size: once

DNA: TGTGCCAGCAGCCATCGACAGGTTCGCTACGAGCAGTACTTC
CDR3: CASSHRQVRYEQYF
J: TRBJ2-7
V: TRBV7-8
D: -
size: few

DNA: TGTGCCAGCAGTTACTCGTGGGGGCTGGACAATCAGCCCCAGCATTTT
CDR3: CASSYSWGLDNQPQHF
J: TRBJ1-5
V: TRBV6-6
D: -
size: -

DNA: TGTGCCAGTAGGTTACTAGCGGGAGCGGATACGCAGTATTTT
CDR3: CASRLLAGADTQYF
J: TRBJ2-3
V: TRBV19
D: TRBD2
size: -

DNA: TGTGCCAGCCGCTCTCGGACACAATCCTATGGCTACACCTTC
CDR3: CASRSRTQSYGYTF
J: TRBJ1-2
V: TRBV7-9
D: -
size: -

DNA: TGTGCCTGGAAGGAGGAGGACACTGAAGCTTTCTTT
CDR3: CAWKEEDTEAFF
J: TRBJ1-1
V: TRBV30
D: -
size: -

DNA: TGCGCCAGCAGCCCCCTCGGTGAGCGCGAAGCTTTCTTT
CDR3: CASSPLGEREAFF
J: TRBJ1-1
V: TRBV5-1
D: -
size: -

DNA: TGTGCCAGCAGGCGCCAGGGGTCTCAGCCCCAGCATTTT
CDR3: CASRRQGSQPQHF
J: TRBJ1-5
V: TRBV6-6
D: -
size: -

DNA: TGTGCCAGTGGGACAGGGGGAGGGACCGGGGAGCTGTTTTTT
CDR3: CASGTGGGTGELFF
J: TRBJ2-2
V: TRBV19
D: TRBD1
size: -

DNA: TGTGCCAGCAGTGAGCGGACAGGGAATCAGCCCCAGCATTTT
CDR3: CASSERTGNQPQHF
J: TRBJ1-5
V: TRBV2
D: TRBD1
size: -

DNA: TGTGCCAGCGGACCTCAGGGGAGCGAGCAGTACTTC
CDR3: CASGPQGSEQYF
J: TRBJ2-7
V: TRBV27
D: -
size: -

DNA: TGTGCCAGCAGCTTGCCCAGCGGGACAGGGAGGGAAAAACTGTTTTTT
CDR3: CASSLPSGTGREKLFF
J: TRBJ1-4
V: TRBV7-9
D: TRBD1
size: -

DNA: TGTGCCAGCAGTTACTCGAGGACAGGGGTCGAGCAGTACTTC
CDR3: CASSYSRTGVEQYF
J: TRBJ2-7
V: TRBV6-5
D: TRBD1
size: -

DNA: TGTGCCAGCAGTTGGCGGGAAGGGGGCGCCTACGAGCAGTACTTC
CDR3: CASSWREGGAYEQYF
J: TRBJ2-7
V: TRBV27
D: -
size: -

DNA: TGCGCCAGCAGCCGCTCGGGGGGGGAAATCTACGAGCAGTACTTC
CDR3: CASSRSGGEIYEQYF
J: TRBJ2-7
V: TRBV5-1
D: TRBD2
size: -

DNA: TGTGCCAGCAGCTTGCACGTGGACAGGGTGGGGCCCCTCCACTTT
CDR3: CASSLHVDRVGPLHF
J: TRBJ1-6
V: TRBV5-5
D: TRBD1
size: -

DNA: TGCGCCAGCAGCTTGGACTTAGTGGAGCAGTACTTC
CDR3: CASSLDLVEQYF
J: TRBJ2-7
V: TRBV5-1
D: -
size: -

DNA: TGCAGCGTGGCACAGGGTGGGGAGCAGTACTTC
CDR3: CSVAQGGEQYF
J: TRBJ2-7
V: TRBV29-1
D: -
size: few

DNA: TGTGCCAGCAGTGAAGGTCAGGGTAGGCATGGCTACACCTTC
CDR3: CASSEGQGRHGYTF
J: TRBJ1-2
V: TRBV2
D: -
size: few

DNA: TGTGCCAGCAGGGAGGCGACAGGGGTTTCCTACGAGCAGTACTTC
CDR3: CASREATGVSYEQYF
J: TRBJ2-7
V: TRBV2
D: TRBD1
size: few

DNA: TGTGCCAGCAGCGTGGGGCAGGGGATCGATGAGCAGTTCTTC
CDR3: CASSVGQGIDEQFF
J: TRBJ2-1
V: TRBV9
D: -
size: -

DNA: TGCGCCAGCAGTTCGGACAGGTCGAATGAAAAACTGTTTTTT
CDR3: CASSSDRSNEKLFF
J: TRBJ1-4
V: TRBV10-1
D: TRBD1
size: -

DNA: TGTGCCACCCCCCAGGAGGATGGCTACACCTTC
CDR3: CATPQEDGYTF
J: TRBJ1-2
V: TRBV6-1
D: -
size: -

DNA: TGCAGTGCTCCACGGGGCTACGAGCAGTACTTC
CDR3: CSAPRGYEQYF
J: TRBJ2-7
V: TRBV20-1
D: -
size: many

DNA: TGTGCCAGCAGCCTGACTAGCGACTCCTACAATGAGCAGTTCTTC
CDR3: CASSLTSDSYNEQFF
J: TRBJ2-1
V: TRBV7-3
D: TRBD2
size: -

DNA: TGTGCCAGCAGCCCCGGGACTAGCGGGAGGGCCAAGGAGACCCAGTACTTC
CDR3: CASSPGTSGRAKETQYF
J: TRBJ2-5
V: TRBV7-9
D: TRBD2
size: -

DNA: TGTGCCAGCACCCGAGCGAAGACGAACACCGGGGAGCTGTTTTTT
CDR3: CASTRAKTNTGELFF
J: TRBJ2-2
V: TRBV6-1
D: -
size: -

DNA: TGTGCCAGCAGGTCAGGGCGTTCACCCCTCCACTTT
CDR3: CASRSGRSPLHF
J: TRBJ1-6
V: TRBV5-8
D: -
size: -

DNA: TGTGCCAGCAGTGGGACTAGCGGGGCAGATACGCAGTATTTT
CDR3: CASSGTSGADTQYF
J: TRBJ2-3
V: TRBV6-4
D: TRBD2
size: -

DNA: TGTGCCAGCAGCAGGACTAGCGGGAGATCAGAGGAAGAGACCCAGTACTTC
CDR3: CASSRTSGRSEEETQYF
J: TRBJ2-5
V: TRBV7-6
D: TRBD2
size: few

DNA: TGTGCCAGCAGCCTAGGACCCGGAGGTGCCACTGAAGCTTTCTTT
CDR3: CASSLGPGGATEAFF
J: TRBJ1-1
V: TRBV7-2
D: -
size: -

DNA: TGTGCCAGTAGTTTTCCACAGGGCCCTAGTGAAAAACTGTTTTTT
CDR3: CASSFPQGPSEKLFF
J: TRBJ1-4
V: TRBV19
D: -
size: few

DNA: TGTGCCAGCAGCTTACAGGGCTCCTACAATGAGCAGTTCTTC
CDR3: CASSLQGSYNEQFF
J: TRBJ2-1
V: TRBV5-4
D: -
size: -

DNA: TGTGCCAGCAGCTTAGGGGAGGGCACTGAAGCTTTCTTT
CDR3: CASSLGEGTEAFF
J: TRBJ1-1
V: TRBV11-3
D: -
size: few

DNA: TGTGCCAGCAGCACAGAAGTCGTTGTCGGCACACCCCTCCACTTT
CDR3: CASSTEVVVGTPLHF
J: TRBJ1-6
V: TRBV5-4
D: -
size: -